A selection of T cell receptor beta chains follows, all from one sample in a study of T cell responses to AZD1222 COVID-19 vaccine. Profiled with immunoSEQ multiplex PCR; TCRdb holds only in-frame clones, not every one. Among over 150,000 clones listed, roughly 90% were seen once. Source: peripheral blood, taken on day 0 of AZD1222 vaccination. The receptors were gathered from an adult in good health. The CDR3 runs from the conserved cysteine through the conserved F or W. The D gene is left open where the match is weak. Clone size is given for some rows only: seen once, a few or many times, or a class if the clone is expanded.

d_call,clone_size,v_call,j_call,cdr3_aa,cdr3_nt
NA,NA,TRBV5-8,TRBJ1-3,CASSLRQGSRNTIYF,TGTGCCAGCAGCTTGAGGCAGGGGTCTAGAAACACCATATATTTT
NA,NA,TRBV11-2,TRBJ2-3,CASSSVTVDTQYF,TGTGCCAGCAGCTCAGTCACAGTTGATACGCAGTATTTT
NA,NA,TRBV10-2,TRBJ1-3,CASSESIWVQGNTIYF,TGCGCCAGCAGTGAGTCGATCTGGGTACAGGGAAACACCATATATTTT
NA,once,TRBV7-9,TRBJ1-2,CASSLPRRGYTF,TGTGCCAGCAGCTTACCTCGTCGTGGCTACACCTTC
NA,few,TRBV5-5,TRBJ2-7,CASSQREVSYEQYF,TGTGCCAGCAGCCAAAGGGAAGTTTCGTACGAGCAGTACTTC
TRBD2,NA,TRBV30,TRBJ2-2,CAWSTLAGVNTGELFF,TGTGCCTGGAGTACACTAGCGGGAGTAAACACCGGGGAGCTGTTTTTT
NA,NA,TRBV18,TRBJ2-2,CASSPPSDNTGELFF,TGTGCCAGCTCACCACCGAGCGACAACACCGGGGAGCTGTTTTTT
TRBD1,NA,TRBV27,TRBJ1-5,CASSFGTGGNQPQHF,TGTGCCAGCAGTTTCGGGACAGGAGGCAATCAGCCCCAGCATTTT
TRBD1,NA,TRBV10-2,TRBJ2-5,CASSEFFPGQLQETQYF,TGCGCCAGCAGTGAGTTTTTTCCGGGACAGCTCCAAGAGACCCAGTACTTC
NA,NA,TRBV6-5,TRBJ1-2,CASSYGPGVQGYGYTF,TGTGCCAGCAGTTATGGGCCCGGGGTACAGGGCTATGGCTACACCTTC
NA,few,TRBV5-5,TRBJ1-5,CASSLFYSNQPQHF,TGTGCCAGCAGCTTATTTTATAGCAATCAGCCCCAGCATTTT
NA,NA,TRBV10-1,TRBJ1-2,CASISGRHGYTF,TGCGCCAGCATCTCAGGTAGGCATGGCTACACCTTC
NA,NA,TRBV7-9,TRBJ1-2,CASSARTDYGYTF,TGTGCCAGCAGCGCCCGGACAGATTATGGCTACACCTTC
NA,NA,TRBV4-3,TRBJ1-1,CASSRAAGGTEAFF,TGCGCCAGCAGCCGCGCGGCGGGGGGCACTGAAGCTTTCTTT